Shown below are 22 T cell receptor beta chains from a single sample sequenced in a study of monozygotic twins with inflammatory bowel disease. TCRdb re-called the 5' RACE reads and shows each CDR3 protein once, DNA omitted. The sample has about 210,000 distinct CDR3 sequences; the top ten hold 1.5% to 2%. The specimen was blood. Receptor source: a human donor with ulcerative colitis or Crohn's disease, or a healthy co-twin of an affected twin (not recorded which).

The rearrangement uses TRBV4-1 and TRBJ2-5; the D call from TCRdb, TRBD2, cannot be confirmed without DNA. CDR3 length equals 14 residues. Germline values: CDR1 MGHRA, CDR2 YSYEKL. The CDR3 spells CASSQAGVQETQYF.

The rearrangement links TRBV3-1 to TRBJ2-7; checking the TCRdb D call of TRBD1 is not possible without DNA. The CDR3 spans 14 residues. Germline CDR1 and CDR2: LGHDT and YNNKEL (reference sequence). CDR3 in amino acids: CASSQDGGRYEQYF.

V is TRBV12-3 or TRBV12-4 and J is TRBJ1-1; TCRdb picks TRBD1, but there is no DNA to check that call. CDR3 length: 13 amino acids. CDR3 sequence: CASTRGFRTEAFF.

The CDR3 reads CATYNGIGNQPQHF. The J gene is TRBJ1-5, the V gene TRBV10-3. This CDR3 has 14 amino acids. Per germline, CDR1 ENHRY and CDR2 SYGVKD.

V usage is TRBV3-1 and J usage is TRBJ1-2. The CDR3 covers 13 residues. In germline, CDR1 is LGHDT, CDR2 YNNKEL (reference sequence). CDR3: CASSQALIYGYTF.

This sequence joins TRBV5-6 and TRBJ2-3. CDR3 length: 13 amino acids. The germline CDR1 and CDR2 sequences are SGHDT and YYEEEE. CDR3: CASKLLSTDTQYF. The full variable domain, rest sourced from reference TRBV5-6 and TRBJ2-3, is DAGVTQSPTHLIKTRGQQVTLRCSPKSGHDTVSWYQQALGQGPQFIFQYYEEEERQRGNFPDRFSGHQFPNYSSELNVNALLLGDSALYLCASKLLSTDTQYFGPGTRLTVL.

The chain joins TRBV6-5 to TRBJ1-3; TCRdb proposes TRBD1, but this gene call is untestable without DNA. From germline, CDR1 is MNHEY and CDR2 SVGAGI. This CDR3 region has 16 residues. The CDR3 sequence is CASSSLQGSKGNTIYF.

The genes are TRBV28 and TRBJ2-3; TCRdb's D call of TRBD1 is untestable without DNA. This CDR3 spans 15 amino acids. Germline-derived CDR1 and CDR2 are MDHEN and SYDVKM. The CDR3 sequence is CASTTVGRSTDTQYF.

The gene calls are TRBV5-5 and TRBJ1-3; TCRdb lists TRBD1, though no DNA is available to test this call. Germline V gene sequence: CDR1 SGHKS, CDR2 YYEKEE (reference sequence). The CDR3 loop spans 16 amino acids. The CDR3 protein is CASSLGPWTGGHTIYF. Supplemented by reference TRBV5-5 and TRBJ1-3, the full variable domain reads DAGVTQSPTHLIKTRGQQVTLRCSPISGHKSVSWYQQVLGQGPQFIFQYYEKEERGRGNFPDRFSARQFPNYSSELNVNALLLGDSALYLCASSLGPWTGGHTIYFGEGSWLTVV.

The rearrangement uses TRBV5-1 and TRBJ1-4. The CDR3 has 15 residues. Germline lookup yields CDR1 SGHRS and CDR2 YFSETQ. The CDR3 reads CASSLSGEGNEKLFF.

This rearrangement joins TRBV14 to TRBJ1-2; there is no DNA to check the TCRdb D call of TRBD1. Germline V gene lookup returns CDR1 SGHDN and CDR2 FVKESK. The CDR3 is 13 residues long. The CDR3 is CASSPGVNYGYTF.

The V gene is TRBV10-1, the J gene TRBJ2-7; TCRdb outputs TRBD2, but without DNA this stays unchecked. CDR1 is WNHNN, CDR2 SYGVQD, per germline (reference sequence). This CDR3 has 12 residues. CDR3 protein: CASSERGNEQYF.

This chain links TRBV7-6 with TRBJ2-1; the D call from TCRdb, TRBD2, cannot be confirmed without DNA. The CDR3 is made up of 15 amino acids. Germline V gives CDR1 SGHVS, CDR2 FNYEAQ. The CDR3 reads CASSPAGGPWNEQFF.

This sequence joins TRBV11-2 and TRBJ1-2; without DNA, the TCRdb call of TRBD1 cannot be checked. CDR3 length: 12 residues. Germline V gives CDR1 SGHAT, CDR2 FQNNGV. CDR3 residues: CASSSSGVGYTF. The entire variable domain, with the rest obtained from reference TRBV11-2 and TRBJ1-2, is as follows: EAGVAQSPRYKIIEKRQSVAFWCNPISGHATLYWYQQILGQGPKLLIQFQNNGVVDDSQLPKDRFSAERLKGVDSTLKIQPAKLEDSAVYLCASSSSGVGYTFGSGTRLTVV.

V and J are TRBV23-1 and TRBJ1-1; TCRdb proposes TRBD1, but this gene call is untestable without DNA. Being an ORF, TRBV23-1 has a function that is uncertain. This CDR3 comprises 13 residues. Here the CDR3 reads CASSQSGQNEAFF.

The genes are TRBV5-1 and TRBJ2-5; absent DNA, TCRdb's TRBD2 call cannot be checked. The length of the CDR3 is 13 residues. Germline values: CDR1 SGHRS, CDR2 YFSETQ. This CDR3 is CASSSSGAATQYF.

The chain has TRBV7-9 and TRBJ1-1. Germline CDR1 reads SEHNR; CDR2 reads FQNEAQ (reference sequence). CDR3 length equals 14 residues. CDR3: CASSFGGVGTEAFF.

CDR3 sequence reads: CASTLVRSTDTQYF. The chain is built from TRBV7-2 and TRBJ2-3. There are 14 residues in the CDR3. CDR1 is SGHTA, CDR2 FQGNSA, per germline.

The chain employs TRBV10-3 and TRBJ1-1; TCRdb picks TRBD1, but there is no DNA to check that call. The germline CDR1 and CDR2 sequences are ENHRY and SYGVKD. The CDR3 length is 22 residues. CDR3 loop: CAISESAFPGDRLGGKNTEAFF.

The CDR3 loop is CSARESPAGFLRGTDTQYF. The chain links TRBV20-1 to TRBJ2-3; with no DNA, the TCRdb D assignment of TRBD2 cannot be verified. The germline CDR1 and CDR2 sequences are DFQATT and SNEGSKA (reference sequence). The CDR3 runs to 19 residues.

The chain has TRBV7-2 and TRBJ2-3; there is no DNA to check the TCRdb D call of TRBD2. The CDR3 contains 17 residues. Germline V gives CDR1 SGHTA, CDR2 FQGNSA. The CDR3 protein is CASSVTFSGGGTDTQYF.

The chain is built from TRBV7-9 and TRBJ1-1; there is no DNA to check the TCRdb D call of TRBD1. Germline CDR1 is SEHNR and CDR2 is FQNEAQ (reference sequence). The CDR3 consists of 15 residues. The CDR3 region is CASSPGTGANEGAFF.